Reported below is one TCR beta chain. No antigen is known for it. This sample is drawn from a study of T cell repertoires in cytomegalovirus infection. Study as a whole: Evidence of both CMV infection and a matching HLA type came from public TCR beta signatures.

V lost 1 base and J 3 bases, leaving 13 bases between the germline ends. Per germline, CDR1 SQVTM and CDR2 ANQGSEA. The CDR3 spans 14 residues. TCRdb re-called the reads with MiXCR, one entry per CDR3 protein. The sample yields hundreds of thousands of distinct CDR3 sequences, 20% to 25% seen once. Study-wide points: The response measured ex vivo was dominated by TCR beta clonotypes (HLA-C-restricted and CMV-specific).

Sequenced sample: CD8+ T cells from PBMCs. The source of this sequence is a human donor in good health (CMV status not recorded). Some clones in this sample may be carry-over from other donors' samples. The chain carries TRBV29-1 and TRBJ2-7; D assignment may be TRBD1 or TRBD2 (6 bases each). CDR3: CSVEGSGAGYEQYF. For the CDR3, the DNA is TGCAGCGTTGAAGGCTCGGGGGCCGGCTACGAGCAGTACTTC.